The rows below give T cell receptor beta chains drawn from one sample of a study of response to subunit inactivated influenza vaccine. Using its own MiXCR run on the RT-PCR reads, TCRdb lists one record per CDR3 protein. This sample carries about 650,000 distinct CDR3 sequences, around 15% of them seen once, and the ten largest clones take 6.5% to 8%. The input for sequencing was PBMCs from blood, taken 14 days before vaccination. These receptors all stem from a man aged 45-65 years who received an inactivated influenza vaccine. CDR3s include the opening cysteine and the closing phenylalanine or tryptophan. D genes are given only for firm matches. Only some rows state a clone size, as once, few, many or a class for expanded clones.

few	TRBV7-8	TRBJ2-3	TRBD2	CASSLVIAGGTDTQYF	TGTGCCAGCAGCTTAGTTATAGCGGGGGGCACAGATACGCAGTATTTT
NA	TRBV20-1	TRBJ2-5	TRBD2	CSARALLIRLAGEVETQYF	TGCAGTGCTAGAGCTCTCTTGATTAGACTAGCGGGGGAGGTGGAGACCCAGTACTTC
NA	TRBV10-3	TRBJ2-3	NA	CAISEVDAGGNTDTQYF	TGTGCCATCAGTGAGGTGGACGCGGGCGGTAACACAGATACGCAGTATTTT
NA	TRBV5-1	TRBJ1-4	NA	CASSIKPRMANEKLFF	TGCGCCAGCAGCATCAAACCAAGGATGGCTAATGAAAAACTGTTTTTT
few	TRBV18	TRBJ1-1	NA	CASSPAGFMNTEAFF	TGTGCCAGCTCACCCGCGGGGTTCATGAACACTGAAGCTTTCTTT
NA	TRBV28	TRBJ2-5	TRBD1	CASSRQGAGGQETQYF	TGTGCCAGCAGTAGACAGGGGGCGGGGGGCCAAGAGACCCAGTACTTC
NA	TRBV4-2	TRBJ2-5	TRBD1	CASSQSTGGAETQYF	TGTGCCAGCAGCCAGAGTACAGGGGGCGCAGAGACCCAGTACTTC
NA	TRBV12-3/TRBV12-4	TRBJ1-5	TRBD1	CASSFRTGGQPQHF	TGTGCCAGCAGTTTTCGGACAGGTGGCCAGCCCCAGCATTTT
many	TRBV7-6	TRBJ1-3	NA	CASSLVIGTSGNTIYF	TGTGCCAGCAGCTTAGTGATCGGGACCTCTGGAAACACCATATATTTT
NA	TRBV20-1	TRBJ2-3	NA	CSAREFGREDTQYF	TGCAGTGCTAGAGAGTTTGGCAGGGAAGATACGCAGTATTTT
many	TRBV24-1	TRBJ2-5	NA	CATSSGLTPIGYQETQYF	TGTGCCACCAGCTCGGGGCTTACGCCAATCGGATACCAAGAGACCCAGTACTTC
NA	TRBV5-5	TRBJ2-5	NA	CASSFVSGLPVQETQYF	TGTGCCAGCAGCTTCGTCTCCGGACTCCCCGTCCAAGAGACCCAGTACTTC
few	TRBV20-1	TRBJ1-1	NA	CSPRGRSGAFF	TGCAGCCCCAGGGGCCGGAGTGGGGCTTTCTTT
NA	TRBV5-1	TRBJ2-5	TRBD1	CASTWGRGREETQYF	TGCGCCAGCACTTGGGGCAGGGGGCGCGAGGAGACCCAGTACTTC
few	TRBV5-1	TRBJ2-7	NA	CASSGPIRGTLGRQYF	TGCGCCAGCAGCGGACCTATAAGGGGGACCCTGGGGAGGCAGTACTTC
NA	TRBV28	TRBJ2-7	NA	CASSLEVRGSEQYF	TGTGCCAGCAGTTTGGAGGTCAGGGGATCCGAGCAGTACTTC
NA	TRBV6-6	TRBJ1-1	TRBD1	CASSYSGQGVNTEAFF	TGTGCCAGCAGTTACTCGGGACAGGGTGTGAACACTGAAGCTTTCTTT
few	TRBV4-3	TRBJ1-6	NA	CASSQDDRTSYNSPLHF	TGCGCCAGCAGCCAAGATGATCGTACCTCCTATAATTCACCCCTCCACTTT
many	TRBV27	TRBJ2-1	TRBD1	CASNRQGGGNEQFF	TGTGCCAGCAACAGACAGGGTGGAGGTAATGAGCAGTTCTTC
NA	TRBV4-2	TRBJ2-5	TRBD2	CASSQDPGRAGETQYF	TGTGCCAGCAGCCAAGATCCCGGGAGGGCCGGGGAGACCCAGTACTTC
NA	TRBV12-3/TRBV12-4	TRBJ2-4	TRBD2	CASSSLGIGGNIQYF	TGTGCCAGCAGTTCGCTAGGTATCGGGGGGAACATTCAGTACTTC
many	TRBV12-3/TRBV12-4	TRBJ1-6	NA	CASSPGPMQNSPLHF	TGTGCCAGCAGTCCCGGGCCGATGCAGAATTCACCCCTCCACTTT
many	TRBV2	TRBJ1-3	NA	CASSVSGASGNTIYF	TGTGCCAGCAGTGTTTCGGGGGCAAGTGGAAACACCATATATTTT
few	TRBV6-1	TRBJ2-3	NA	CASNPRDSRTDTQYF	TGTGCCAGCAACCCACGTGACAGCCGCACAGATACGCAGTATTTT
few	TRBV5-1	TRBJ2-3	TRBD1	CASSLTRDRGTQYF	TGCGCCAGCAGCTTAACTAGGGACAGGGGAACGCAGTATTTT
NA	TRBV5-1	TRBJ1-4	NA	CASSLGGVVSNEKLFF	TGCGCCAGCAGCTTGGGAGGGGTTGTCTCTAATGAAAAACTGTTTTTT
few	TRBV4-3	TRBJ2-2	TRBD1	CASSQVVLRGHTGELFF	TGCGCCAGCAGCCAAGTGGTATTAAGGGGGCATACCGGGGAGCTGTTTTTT
few	TRBV10-3	TRBJ1-1	NA	CAISEREVYTEAFF	TGTGCCATCAGTGAACGGGAGGTGTACACTGAAGCTTTCTTT
NA	TRBV20-1	TRBJ2-7	NA	CSARDGQRGSLYEQYF	TGCAGTGCTAGAGATGGGCAAAGAGGTTCCCTCTACGAGCAGTACTTC
few	TRBV20-1	TRBJ2-7	NA	CSAPGVYEQYF	TGTAGTGCTCCAGGGGTCTACGAGCAGTACTTC
many	TRBV7-9	TRBJ1-2	NA	CASSLSGTDYGYTF	TGTGCCAGCAGCTTATCAGGGACTGACTATGGCTACACCTTC
NA	TRBV7-7	TRBJ2-2	TRBD2	CASSPLFSSGINTGELFF	TGTGCCAGCAGCCCCCTGTTCTCTAGCGGTATAAACACCGGGGAGCTGTTTTTT
many	TRBV12-3/TRBV12-4	TRBJ2-1	NA	CASRYPTSSYEQFF	TGTGCCAGCAGGTACCCGACTAGTTCGTATGAGCAGTTCTTC
few	TRBV6-2/TRBV6-3	TRBJ2-1	TRBD2	CASSPMSGAIYTPEQFF	TGTGCCAGCAGCCCGATGAGCGGGGCTATCTACACCCCCGAGCAGTTCTTC
many	TRBV6-5	TRBJ2-7	TRBD2	CASSYSGGSGNYEQYF	TGTGCCAGCAGTTACTCGGGGGGTAGCGGGAACTACGAGCAGTACTTC
few	TRBV5-1	TRBJ2-7	NA	CASSLDGRSSYEQYF	TGCGCCAGCAGCTTGGACGGGCGCAGTTCCTACGAGCAGTACTTC
few	TRBV3-1	TRBJ2-5	TRBD2	CASSQGSSGRAGETQYF	TGTGCCAGCAGCCAAGGATCTAGCGGGAGGGCGGGGGAGACCCAGTACTTC
many	TRBV12-3/TRBV12-4	TRBJ2-7	NA	CASSTSGGEQYF	TGTGCCAGCAGTACATCCGGGGGCGAGCAGTACTTC
NA	TRBV6-5	TRBJ1-5	TRBD1	CASSSTGGRSNQPQHF	TGTGCCAGCAGTTCGACAGGGGGTAGGAGCAATCAGCCCCAGCATTTT
many	TRBV5-1	TRBJ2-7	NA	CASSFTLDGEQYF	TGCGCCAGCAGCTTTACACTAGATGGCGAGCAGTACTTC
many	TRBV2	TRBJ2-7	NA	CASGGSSYEQYF	TGTGCCAGCGGGGGAAGCTCCTACGAGCAGTACTTC
NA	TRBV9	TRBJ2-7	NA	CASSVALGAGDEQYF	TGTGCCAGCAGCGTAGCTCTCGGGGCTGGGGACGAGCAGTACTTC
NA	TRBV6-1	TRBJ1-4	TRBD1	CASRPQRGRDEKLFF	TGTGCCAGCAGGCCCCAAAGGGGGCGAGACGAAAAACTGTTTTTT
NA	TRBV12-3/TRBV12-4	TRBJ1-5	NA	CASSLGQAHGAQHF	TGTGCCAGCAGTTTAGGACAGGCCCACGGGGCCCAGCATTTT
few	TRBV2	TRBJ1-2	TRBD1	CASRWDRAGGYTF	TGTGCCAGCAGATGGGACAGGGCAGGTGGCTACACCTTC
NA	TRBV9	TRBJ2-1	TRBD1	CASSSRQGNNEQFF	TGTGCCAGCAGCTCACGACAGGGAAACAATGAGCAGTTCTTC
NA	TRBV29-1	TRBJ1-1	NA	CSVDSQDLNTEAFF	TGCAGCGTTGATAGTCAGGATTTGAACACTGAAGCTTTCTTT
NA	TRBV11-2	TRBJ1-5	NA	CASSLSSGSNQPHHF	TGTGCCAGCAGCTTAAGCTCGGGGAGCAATCAGCCCCATCATTTT